This record looks at one T cell receptor beta chain sequence and its context. Its matching antigen is unknown. The data derive from a study of OX40 agonist ivuxolimab in advanced cancers. Deletions cut 1 base from V and 0 bases from J, with 15 bases between. Germline V gene sequence: CDR1 LNHDA, CDR2 SQIVND (reference sequence). This CDR3 contains 17 residues. Using immunoSEQ multiplex PCR, the repertoire was profiled, and TCRdb retains in-frame clones only, with some absent. The repertoire consists of under 40,000 clones, with around four fifths occurring once and the leading ten covering 9.5% to 15%. Study conclusions and caveats: Clonal expansion from baseline to week 6 occurred in both CD4+ and CD8+ T cells.

The starting material was CD4+ or CD8+ T cells sorted from blood, obtained in a trial of the OX40 agonist ivuxolimab. V and J are TRBV19 and TRBJ1-1; no clear D gene. The clonotype originates from an adult with an advanced solid tumor such as melanoma, head and neck, liver or kidney cancer. In DNA form, the CDR3 reads TGTGCCAGTAGTATAGGGAGGGCCTCTCCCTTGAACACTGAAGCTTTCTTT. It translates to CASSIGRASPLNTEAFF. The variable domain in full, with the rest retrieved from reference TRBV19 and TRBJ1-1, is DGGITQSPKYLFRKEGQNVTLSCEQNLNHDAMYWYRQDPGQGLRLIYYSQIVNDFQKGDIAEGYSVSREKKESFPLTVTSAQKNPTAFYLCASSIGRASPLNTEAFFGQGTRLTVV.